These 27 T cell receptor beta chains originate from one sample sequenced in a study of cytomegalovirus exposure and HLA in healthy donors. The PCR employed 60 Vbeta primers together with 13 Jbeta primers. This table comes from immunoSEQ multiplex PCR, and its TCRdb copy is limited to in-frame clones, with some not included. The sample table sets out 63,000 or so clones. The sample taken for sequencing was PBMCs. The receptor set was obtained from a boy between 5 and 17 years old in good health and CMV-seronegative.

The chain has TRBV6-1 and TRBJ1-3, with a weak D call TRBD1 (6 bases). The germline gives CDR1 MNHNS, CDR2 SASEGT. Deletions cut 2 bases from V and 0 bases from J, with 11 bases between. The CDR3 runs 16 residues. In nucleotides, the CDR3 is TGTGCCAGCAGTGAAAGCGGGGGCAGCTCTGGAAACACCATATATTTT. Translated, it gives CASSESGGSSGNTIYF.

The chain recombines TRBV5-1 with TRBJ1-2; TRBD1 is a possible D gene (5 bases). CDR3 length equals 15 residues. The V gene's germline CDR1 is SGHRS and CDR2 YFSETQ. Trimming shortened V by 4 bases and J by 4 bases, and 17 bases separated the two germline ends. The CDR3 DNA follows: TGCGCCAGCAGCGTGGTCCCGGGGGAGGCCTATGGCTACACCTTC. Translating it yields CASSVVPGEAYGYTF.

The chain recombines TRBV28 with TRBJ1-1; D is uncertain. With 2 bases removed from V and 7 bases from J, the gap between germline ends came to 8 bases. Germline CDR1 is MDHEN and CDR2 is SYDVKM. The CDR3 covers 12 residues. CDR3 in DNA: TGTGCCAGCAGTTTAGGGAGGTTTGAAGCTTTCTTT. This codes for CASSLGRFEAFF.

The CDR3 nucleotides are TGTGCCAGCTCACCGGACAGGAGGGATGAAAAACTGTTTTTT. Translation: CASSPDRRDEKLFF. The V call is TRBV18, the J call TRBJ1-4; 7 bases line up with TRBD1. The CDR3 has 14 amino acids. In germline, CDR1 is KGHSH, CDR2 LQKENI. V shed 3 bases and J 6 bases; nucleotides not matched to a gene: 4.

V and J are TRBV30 and TRBJ1-2; perhaps TRBD1 as D (6 bases). V lost 0 bases, J lost 4 bases, and 15 bases lay in between. Germline V lookup: CDR1 GTSNPN, CDR2 SVGIG (reference sequence). CDR3 length: 15 amino acids. The CDR3, as DNA: TGTGCCTGGAGTGTATCCCGGCAGGGGTCCTATGGCTACACCTTC. Translation gives CAWSVSRQGSYGYTF.

J is TRBJ1-4 and V is TRBV19, with 12 nucleotides matching TRBD1. With 6 bases clipped from V and 3 bases from J, the junction kept 8 bases outside the gene matches. This CDR3 has 17 residues. CDR1 is LNHDA and CDR2 is SQIVND in the germline V gene (reference sequence). CDR3 sequence reads: CASRTGTGGYANEKLFF. The DNA for the CDR3 is TGTGCCAGTAGAACCGGGACAGGGGGCTATGCTAATGAAAAACTGTTTTTT.

As to this clone: Other DNA sequences in this sample translate to the same CDR3. This rearrangement joins TRBV7-2 to TRBJ2-1; TRBD1 is a possible D gene (5 bases). Between the trimmed V and J ends, which lost 4 bases and 9 bases, there was a span of 10 bases. CDR1 is SGHTA and CDR2 is FQGNSA in the germline V gene. The CDR3 runs 12 residues. The CDR3: CASSSRGGEQFF. Written as DNA, the CDR3 is TGTGCCAGCAGCTCTAGGGGTGGTGAGCAGTTCTTC.

The rearrangement joins TRBV4-3 to TRBJ1-2; D may be TRBD1 (6 bases). Deletions cut 4 bases from V and 9 bases from J, with 15 bases between. There are 13 residues in the CDR3. Germline-derived CDR1 and CDR2 are LGHNA and YSLEER. The CDR3 spells CASSRQGSLSYTF. For the CDR3, the DNA is TGCGCCAGCAGCCGCCAGGGGAGCTTGAGCTACACCTTC.

The chain carries TRBV27 and TRBJ2-7, with 8 bases identical to TRBD1. This CDR3 is 17 amino acids long. Germline V gene lookup returns CDR1 MNHEY and CDR2 SMNVEV (reference sequence). Trimming at V came to 0 bases and at J to 2 bases, leaving 9 bases not matched to a gene. The CDR3: CASSLSPGGSDAYEQYF. CDR3 bases: TGTGCCAGCAGTTTATCGCCAGGGGGCAGCGATGCCTACGAGCAGTACTTC.

The chain is built from TRBV18 and TRBJ2-1; 11 nucleotides line up with TRBD2. Germline CDR1 reads KGHSH; CDR2 reads LQKENI. V dropped 3 bases and J dropped 5; count of bases not matched to a gene: 9. This CDR3 is built from 17 residues. The CDR3 region is CASSPLVSGGADNEQFF. Here the CDR3 DNA reads TGTGCCAGCTCACCCCTAGTTAGCGGGGGGGCCGACAATGAGCAGTTCTTC.

The genes are TRBV29-1 and TRBJ2-7; the D gene is possibly TRBD1 (6 bases). Trimming cost V 0 bases and J 0 bases, with 9 bases left between them. The CDR3 runs 14 residues. Looked up from germline, CDR1 is SQVTM and CDR2 is ANQGSEA. CDR3 amino acids: CSVEEQGNSYEQYF. The CDR3, as DNA: TGCAGCGTTGAAGAACAGGGCAACTCCTACGAGCAGTACTTC.

The rearrangement joins TRBV6-6 to TRBJ2-3; no definite D call. V was clipped by 0 bases and J by 0 bases, with 7 bases between them. Germline V lookup: CDR1 MNHNY, CDR2 SVGAGI (reference sequence). The CDR3 totals 15 residues. CDR3 residues: CASSYSTVSTDTQYF. For the CDR3, the DNA is TGTGCCAGCAGTTACTCAACGGTTAGCACAGATACGCAGTATTTT.

V and J are TRBV18 and TRBJ1-1, with unresolved D. Germline values: CDR1 KGHSH, CDR2 LQKENI. The CDR3 sequence is 13 residues long. The V end lost 6 bases, the J end lost 3 bases, and 11 bases lay between the germline ends. The CDR3 is CASSPSRDTEAFF. CDR3 coding DNA: TGTGCCAGCTCTCCCTCCCGGGACACTGAAGCTTTCTTT.

The chain combines TRBV6-5 with TRBJ2-2, with D possibly matching TRBD1 (7 bases). CDR1 MNHEY and CDR2 SVGAGI come from the germline V gene. The CDR3 consists of 14 residues. With 6 bases removed from V and 3 bases from J, the gap between germline ends came to 11 bases. CDR3 nucleotide sequence: TGTGCCAGCAGGGTCAGGGGGGACACCGGGGAGCTGTTTTTT. This encodes CASRVRGDTGELFF.

V and J are TRBV27 and TRBJ2-7, with a weak D call TRBD2 (5 bases). CDR3 length: 12 residues. Germline-derived CDR1 and CDR2 are MNHEY and SMNVEV (reference sequence). Trimming left V 3 bases short and J 6 bases short, with 9 bases between. CDR3 nucleotides: TGTGCCAGCAGTTTGCCGGGGAGCGAGCAGTACTTC. Amino acids: CASSLPGSEQYF.

V and J are TRBV4-3 and TRBJ2-1, with unresolved D. From germline, CDR1 is LGHNA and CDR2 YSLEER. Between the trimmed V and J ends, which lost 1 base and 5 bases, there was a span of 6 bases. The CDR3 contains 13 residues. CDR3 residues: CASSQATNNEQFF. The CDR3 coding sequence is TGCGCCAGCAGCCAAGCGACAAACAATGAGCAGTTCTTC.

The CDR3 coding sequence is TGCGCCAGCAACGACAGGAAGACCGGGGAGCTGTTTTTT. Its translation: CASNDRKTGELFF. V gene TRBV5-1 combines with J gene TRBJ2-2; maybe TRBD1 (6 bases). Germline V gene data show CDR1 as SGHRS and CDR2 as YFSETQ. CDR3 length: 13 residues. Trimming removed 6 bases at V and 5 bases at J, with 11 bases between.

V gene TRBV10-1 combines with J gene TRBJ1-1, with a tentative D call TRBD1 (5 bases). CDR3 length equals 14 residues. Germline V gene sequence: CDR1 WNHNN, CDR2 SYGVQD (reference sequence). The V gene lost 5 bases and the J gene lost 5 bases, with 15 bases spanning the gap. CDR3 region: CASSSPGEGTEAFF. CDR3 coding DNA: TGCGCCAGCAGTTCTCCGGGGGAAGGGACTGAAGCTTTCTTT.

The rearrangement joins TRBV5-6 to TRBJ1-1, with 10 bases that match TRBD1. The CDR3 length is 15 residues. Germline CDR1 is SGHDT and CDR2 is YYEEEE. V was pared by 0 bases and J by 12 bases, with 11 bases of the junction left unmatched. Here the CDR3 DNA reads TGTGCCAGCAGCTTGGGAGGACAGGGGGTAACTCCTACTTTCTTT. This codes for CASSLGGQGVTPTFF.

This chain joins TRBV5-1 and TRBJ1-1; the D is unclear. Germline V lookup: CDR1 SGHRS, CDR2 YFSETQ. This CDR3 has 16 residues. Trimming stripped 4 bases from V and 5 bases from J, with 21 bases between. The CDR3: CASSIQPTSGVTEAFF. The CDR3 DNA sequence: TGCGCCAGCAGCATCCAACCTACCTCGGGAGTTACTGAAGCTTTCTTT. The variable domain in full, completed from reference TRBV5-1 and TRBJ1-1, reads KAGVTQTPRYLIKTRGQQVTLSCSPISGHRSVSWYQQTPGQGLQFLFEYFSETQRNKGNFPGRFSGRQFSNSRSEMNVSTLELGDSALYLCASSIQPTSGVTEAFFGQGTRLTVV.

The CDR3 coding sequence is TGTGCCACCAGCAGAGGCGGCAGGGGAACGTCTGGAAACACCATATATTTT. It yields the protein CATSRGGRGTSGNTIYF. The chain has TRBV15 and TRBJ1-3, with D perhaps TRBD1 (6 bases). This CDR3 is built from 17 residues. V gave up 1 base and J gave up 1 base, with 14 bases separating them. Germline assignment: CDR1 LNHNV and CDR2 YYDKDF (reference sequence).

This chain connects TRBV18 to TRBJ1-1; 10 positions agree with TRBD1. Germline V gives CDR1 KGHSH, CDR2 LQKENI. This CDR3 region has 15 residues. J was trimmed by 5 bases and V by 4 bases; bases with no gene match: 7. This CDR3 is CASSRLGQGGTEAFF. In DNA form, the CDR3 reads TGTGCCAGCTCACGATTAGGACAGGGGGGAACTGAAGCTTTCTTT.

The chain has TRBV6-1 and TRBJ2-1, with 8 bases identical to TRBD2. The CDR3 is 15 residues long. Germline V lookup: CDR1 MNHNS, CDR2 SASEGT. The V gene end was trimmed by 6 bases and the J gene end by 4 bases; junction bases not matched to a gene: 8. The CDR3 nucleotides are TGTGCCAGCAGCGAACTAGCGGAAGATTACAATGAGCAGTTCTTC. Protein sequence: CASSELAEDYNEQFF.

V usage is TRBV29-1 and J usage is TRBJ2-7, with 7 nucleotides matching TRBD1. Germline V gene lookup returns CDR1 SQVTM and CDR2 ANQGSEA. The CDR3 is made up of 13 amino acids. V lost 4 bases and J lost 3; bases outside the gene matches: 6. The CDR3 spells CSVVASGGYEQYF. Here the CDR3 DNA reads TGCAGCGTTGTGGCGTCAGGGGGCTACGAGCAGTACTTC.

The chain recombines TRBV7-9 with TRBJ1-1; TRBD1 might be the D (5 bases). The CDR3 extends over 15 amino acids. Trimming took 4 bases from V and 5 from J, leaving 17 bases between them. Looked up from germline, CDR1 is SEHNR and CDR2 is FQNEAQ (reference sequence). CDR3 in amino acids: CASSYARDYDTEAFF. For the CDR3, the DNA is TGTGCCAGCAGCTATGCCAGGGATTATGATACTGAAGCTTTCTTT.

The gene calls are TRBV27 and TRBJ1-3; D uncertain. The CDR3 is 13 amino acids. The V end lost 6 bases, the J end lost 0 bases, and 6 bases lay between the germline ends. Germline lookup yields CDR1 MNHEY and CDR2 SMNVEV (reference sequence). The CDR3 protein is CASRLLSGNTIYF. Here the CDR3 DNA reads TGTGCCAGCAGGTTACTCTCTGGAAACACCATATATTTT.

V and J are TRBV5-5 and TRBJ1-3; 12 nucleotides match TRBD1. The CDR3 contains 18 residues. J gave up 0 bases and V 4 bases, and 8 bases lay outside the gene matches. Germline CDR1 reads SGHKS; CDR2 reads YYEKEE (reference sequence). CDR3 coding DNA: TGTGCCAGCAGCCGCCGGGACAGGGGGCGATCCTCTGGAAACACCATATATTTT. Translation: CASSRRDRGRSSGNTIYF. The full variable domain, completed using reference TRBV5-5 and TRBJ1-3, is DAGVTQSPTHLIKTRGQQVTLRCSPISGHKSVSWYQQVLGQGPQFIFQYYEKEERGRGNFPDRFSARQFPNYSSELNVNALLLGDSALYLCASSRRDRGRSSGNTIYFGEGSWLTVV.